Sequencing of this T cell receptor (beta chain) was carried out in a study of neurological immune-mediated disorders. Broader study findings: Private repertoires in all groups were suggested, as expanded clones shared no CDR3 amino acid sequences across subjects.

In its sample, this clonotype was seen many times. Its antigen is as yet unknown. The authors made cDNA by 5'RACE with 10-nucleotide random UMIs. TCRdb passed the 5' RACE reads through MiXCR, listing each CDR3 protein once. The data contain around 80,000 distinct CDR3 sequences, under 13% of them singletons. With V trimmed by 1 base and J by 5 bases, 5 bases remained unmatched. CDR3 length: 15 residues. CDR1 SGHTA and CDR2 FQGNSA come from the germline V gene. As healthy controls, volunteers from a blood bank in Maryland, USA, were used. Sequencing input: PBMCs. The TCR sequence derives from a man in his forties in good health. This rearrangement joins TRBV7-2 to TRBJ1-5; 7 bases are a match to TRBD1. The CDR3 coding sequence is TGTGCCAGCAGCTTAGTGGGTACAGGGGATCAGCCCCAGCATTTT. This translates into CASSLVGTGDQPQHF. The whole variable domain, remainder taken from reference TRBV7-2 and TRBJ1-5, is GAGVSQSPSNKVTEKGKDVELRCDPISGHTALYWYRQSLGQGLEFLIYFQGNSAPDKSGLPSDRFSAERTGGSVSTLTIQRTQQEDSAVYLCASSLVGTGDQPQHFGDGTRLSIL.